Listed below are T cell receptor beta chains from one sample, sequenced in a study of tumor-infiltrating lymphocytes in primary liver carcinoma. TCRdb reanalysed the multiplex PCR reads using MiXCR and keeps one entry per CDR3 protein. Altogether fewer than 400,000 distinct CDR3 sequences are present, 65% being singletons, with the ten largest covering more than 8.5%. Source material: peripheral blood. Receptors originate from a man aged 35-49 years with primary liver carcinoma and hepatitis B virus infection. Each CDR3 is given with its conserved first and last residue. The D gene is left open where the match is weak. Part of the rows lack a size; the others show once, few, many or a class for expanded clones.

D gene	J gene	clone size	V gene	CDR3 DNA	CDR3 protein
-	TRBJ2-7	many	TRBV6-2/TRBV6-3	TGTGCCAGCAGTTACGGAATAACGGGGAGTGTATACGAGCAGTACTTC	CASSYGITGSVYEQYF
-	TRBJ1-2	-	TRBV5-6	TGTGCCAGCAGCTTGGGTAGGAGCTTCTATGGCTACACCTTC	CASSLGRSFYGYTF
-	TRBJ2-7	-	TRBV20-1	TGCAGTGGGGTCGGACTCCTCTACGAGCAGTACTTC	CSGVGLLYEQYF
TRBD1	TRBJ2-3	-	TRBV11-1	TGTGCCAGTAGCCCGAGACAGGGGCTCACAGATACGCAGTATTTT	CASSPRQGLTDTQYF
-	TRBJ2-3	-	TRBV5-6	TGTGCCAGCAGCCCAGGACTGCTTGACCGCACGACAGATACGCAGTATTTT	CASSPGLLDRTTDTQYF
-	TRBJ2-2	-	TRBV5-1	TGCGCCAGCAGCCTCCAAGGTCTGAACACCGGGGAGCTGTTTTTT	CASSLQGLNTGELFF
-	TRBJ1-5	-	TRBV11-2	TGTGCCTGCAGCAAGGGGACAAGGGGTCGTCAGCCCCAGCATTTT	CACSKGTRGRQPQHF
-	TRBJ2-1	-	TRBV11-3	TGTGCCAGCAGCTTAGGTGGCAGCTACAATGAGAAGTTCTTC	CASSLGGSYNEKFF
-	TRBJ1-2	-	TRBV28	TGTGCCAGCAGTTTATCCGGGGGTCTTAACTATGGCTACACCTTC	CASSLSGGLNYGYTF
TRBD2	TRBJ2-1	-	TRBV4-2	TGTGCCAGCAGCCTTCGTCTTAGCGGGAGCACCTACAATGAGCAGCTCTTC	CASSLRLSGSTYNEQLF
-	TRBJ2-7	-	TRBV21-1	TGTGTCAGCAGCAAAAGACAGGGAATCTACGAGCAGTACTTC	CVSSKRQGIYEQYF
-	TRBJ2-1	few	TRBV7-9	TGTGCCAGCAGCTCGGAAGGGGGGAGTGAGTACAATGAGCAGTTCTTC	CASSSEGGSEYNEQFF
-	TRBJ1-1	-	TRBV6-1	TGTGCAAGCACACGGGAGCGGGGCACTGAAGCTTTCTTT	CASTRERGTEAFF
TRBD1	TRBJ2-2	-	TRBV7-6	TGTGCCAGCAGGGGGACAGGGGTGAACACCGGGGAGCTGTTTTTT	CASRGTGVNTGELFF
-	TRBJ2-7	many	TRBV4-1	TGCGCCAGCAGCCAAGGACAGGGAGGGACCTACGAGCAGTACTTC	CASSQGQGGTYEQYF
-	TRBJ2-4	-	TRBV5-1	TGCGCCAGCAGCTTGAATCTCCCGGGGCCGAGTGCGAATATGGCCAAAAACATTCAGTACTTC	CASSLNLPGPSANMAKNIQYF